This T cell receptor (beta chain) is drawn from a study of CD8+ T cells in alopecia areata. Unmatched junction bases numbered 4, after V lost 5 bases and J lost 6 bases. CDR1 is MNHEY, CDR2 SVGAGI, per germline. The CDR3 sequence is 13 residues long. The sequencing template was cDNA reverse transcribed from extracted RNA. TCRdb's copy holds only in-frame clones and misses some; the assay was immunoSEQ multiplex PCR. The table records about 220,000 clones, about 50% of them present only once. In its sample, this clone was seen many times. Stated treatment: oral pan-JAK inhibitor, 5-10 mg twice daily. This chain joins TRBV6-5 and TRBJ1-5, with TRBD1 matching over 7 bases. The receptor comes from a human donor with alopecia areata. The specimen comprised CD4+ T cells sorted from blood, sampled at week 4, from a patient treated with tofacitinib. The CDR3 spells CASSGTVAQPQHF. The CDR3, as DNA: TGTGCCAGCAGTGGGACAGTTGCTCAGCCCCAGCATTTT.